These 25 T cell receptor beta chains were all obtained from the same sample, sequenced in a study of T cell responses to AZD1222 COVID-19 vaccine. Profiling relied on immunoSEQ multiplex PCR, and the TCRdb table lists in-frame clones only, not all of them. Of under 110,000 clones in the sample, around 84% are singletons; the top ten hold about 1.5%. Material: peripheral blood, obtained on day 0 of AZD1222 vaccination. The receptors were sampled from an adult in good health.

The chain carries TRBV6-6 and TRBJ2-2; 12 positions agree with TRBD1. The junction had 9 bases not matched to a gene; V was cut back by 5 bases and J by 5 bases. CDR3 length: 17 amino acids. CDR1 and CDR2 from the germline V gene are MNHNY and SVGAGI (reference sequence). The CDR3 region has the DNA TGTGCCAGCAGTCCTGGGACAGGGGGCACAATAACCGGGGAGCTGTTTTTT. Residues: CASSPGTGGTITGELFF.

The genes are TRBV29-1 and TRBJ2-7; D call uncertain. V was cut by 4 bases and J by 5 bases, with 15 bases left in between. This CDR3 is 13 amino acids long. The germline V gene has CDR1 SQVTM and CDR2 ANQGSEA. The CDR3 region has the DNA TGCAGCGTTGGGTCTATCTTAAGGCACGAGCAGTACTTC. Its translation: CSVGSILRHEQYF.

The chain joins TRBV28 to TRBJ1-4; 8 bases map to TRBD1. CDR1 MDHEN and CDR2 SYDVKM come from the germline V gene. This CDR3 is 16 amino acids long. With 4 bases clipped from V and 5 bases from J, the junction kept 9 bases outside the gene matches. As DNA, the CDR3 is TGTGCCAGCAGTTCTATCGGGACAGGAGAAAATGAAAAACTGTTTTTT. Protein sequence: CASSSIGTGENEKLFF.

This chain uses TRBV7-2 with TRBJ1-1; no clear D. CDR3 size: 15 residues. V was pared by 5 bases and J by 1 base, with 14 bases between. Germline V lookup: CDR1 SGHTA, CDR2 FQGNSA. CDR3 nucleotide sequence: TGTGCCAGCAGCCCAAAGAGAGGGCCGAACACTGAAGCTTTCTTT. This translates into CASSPKRGPNTEAFF.

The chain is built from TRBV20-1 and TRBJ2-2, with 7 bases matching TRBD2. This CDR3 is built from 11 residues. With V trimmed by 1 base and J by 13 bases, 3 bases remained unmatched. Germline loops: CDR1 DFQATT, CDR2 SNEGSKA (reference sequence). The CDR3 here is CSARGPGGLFF. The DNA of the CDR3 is TGCAGTGCTAGAGGACCGGGAGGGCTGTTTTTT.

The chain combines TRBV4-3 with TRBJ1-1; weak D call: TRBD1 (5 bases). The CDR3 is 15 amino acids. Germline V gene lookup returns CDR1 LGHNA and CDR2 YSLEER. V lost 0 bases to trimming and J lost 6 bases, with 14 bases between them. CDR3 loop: CASSQDPQGGAEAFF. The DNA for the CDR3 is TGCGCCAGCAGCCAAGACCCCCAGGGAGGTGCTGAAGCTTTCTTT.

The CDR3 here is CASSLSPQWGYTF. CDR3 DNA sequence: TGTGCCAGCAGCTTATCCCCCCAGTGGGGCTACACCTTC. This chain joins TRBV11-2 and TRBJ1-2; no firm D call. CDR1 is SGHAT and CDR2 is FQNNGV in the germline V gene. The CDR3 is 13 amino acids. Trimming stripped 2 bases from V and 8 bases from J, with 12 bases between.

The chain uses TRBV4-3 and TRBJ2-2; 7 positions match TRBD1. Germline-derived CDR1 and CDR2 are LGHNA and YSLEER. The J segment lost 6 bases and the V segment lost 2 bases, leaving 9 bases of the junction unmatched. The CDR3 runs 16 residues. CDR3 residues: CASSQYQGVLSGELFF. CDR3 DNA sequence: TGCGCCAGCAGCCAATATCAGGGGGTTCTTTCCGGGGAGCTGTTTTTT.

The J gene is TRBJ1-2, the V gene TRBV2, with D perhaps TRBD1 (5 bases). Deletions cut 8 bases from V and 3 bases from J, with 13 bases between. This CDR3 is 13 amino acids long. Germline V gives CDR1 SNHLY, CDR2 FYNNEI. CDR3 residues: CASHLGGDYGYTF. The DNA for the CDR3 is TGTGCCAGCCATCTGGGGGGGGACTATGGCTACACCTTC. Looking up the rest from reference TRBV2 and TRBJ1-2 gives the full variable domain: EPEVTQTPSHQVTQMGQEVILRCVPISNHLYFYWYRQILGQKVEFLVSFYNNEISEKSEIFDDQFSVERPDGSNFTLKIRSTKLEDSAMYFCASHLGGDYGYTFGSGTRLTVV.

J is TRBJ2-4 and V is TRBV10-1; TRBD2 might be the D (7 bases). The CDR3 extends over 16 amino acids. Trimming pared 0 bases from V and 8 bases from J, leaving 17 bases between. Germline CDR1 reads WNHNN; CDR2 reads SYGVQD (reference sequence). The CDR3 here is CASSESGGATPYIQYF. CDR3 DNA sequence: TGCGCCAGCAGTGAGTCGGGGGGGGCTACCCCATACATTCAGTACTTC.

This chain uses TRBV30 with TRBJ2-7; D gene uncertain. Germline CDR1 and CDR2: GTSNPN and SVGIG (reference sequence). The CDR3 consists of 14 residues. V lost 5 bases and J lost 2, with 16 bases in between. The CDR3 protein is CAWLDPRNAYEQYF. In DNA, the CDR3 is TGTGCCTGGTTAGACCCACGAAACGCCTACGAGCAGTACTTC.

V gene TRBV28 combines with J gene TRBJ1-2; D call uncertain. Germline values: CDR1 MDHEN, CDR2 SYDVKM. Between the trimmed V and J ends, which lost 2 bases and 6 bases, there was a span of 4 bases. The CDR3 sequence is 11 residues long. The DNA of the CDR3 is TGTGCCAGCAGTTTAGACCATGGCTACACCTTC. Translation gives CASSLDHGYTF.

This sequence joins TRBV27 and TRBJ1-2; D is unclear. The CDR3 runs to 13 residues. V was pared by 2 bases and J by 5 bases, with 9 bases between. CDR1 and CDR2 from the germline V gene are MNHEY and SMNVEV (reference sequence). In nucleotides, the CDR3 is TGTGCCAGCAGTTTAACGGGCCCTTATGGCTACACCTTC. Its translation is CASSLTGPYGYTF.

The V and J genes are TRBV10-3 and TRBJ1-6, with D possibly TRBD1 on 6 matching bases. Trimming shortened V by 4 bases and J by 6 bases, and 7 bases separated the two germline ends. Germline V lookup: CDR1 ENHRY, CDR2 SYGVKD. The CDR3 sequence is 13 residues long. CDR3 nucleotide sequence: TGTGCCATCAGTGGGACAGTTAATTCACCCCTCCACTTT. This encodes CAISGTVNSPLHF.

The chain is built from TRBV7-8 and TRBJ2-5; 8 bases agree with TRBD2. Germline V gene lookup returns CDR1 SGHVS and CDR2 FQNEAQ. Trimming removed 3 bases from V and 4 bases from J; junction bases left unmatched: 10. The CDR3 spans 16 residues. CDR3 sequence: CASSLPRTAGGETQYF. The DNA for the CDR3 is TGTGCCAGCAGCTTGCCCCGGACTGCGGGAGGAGAGACCCAGTACTTC.

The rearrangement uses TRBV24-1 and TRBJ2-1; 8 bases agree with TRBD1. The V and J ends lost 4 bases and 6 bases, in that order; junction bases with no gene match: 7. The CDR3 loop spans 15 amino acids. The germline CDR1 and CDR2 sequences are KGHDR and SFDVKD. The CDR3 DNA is TGTGCCACCAGTGAGGTCCAGGGGGCCATCAATGAGCAGTTCTTC. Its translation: CATSEVQGAINEQFF.

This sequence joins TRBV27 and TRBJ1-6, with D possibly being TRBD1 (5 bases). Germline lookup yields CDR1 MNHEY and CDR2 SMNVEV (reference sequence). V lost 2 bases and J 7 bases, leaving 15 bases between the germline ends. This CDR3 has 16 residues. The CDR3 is CASSLGWPGTNSPLHF. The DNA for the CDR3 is TGTGCCAGCAGTTTAGGTTGGCCAGGGACCAATTCACCCCTCCACTTT.

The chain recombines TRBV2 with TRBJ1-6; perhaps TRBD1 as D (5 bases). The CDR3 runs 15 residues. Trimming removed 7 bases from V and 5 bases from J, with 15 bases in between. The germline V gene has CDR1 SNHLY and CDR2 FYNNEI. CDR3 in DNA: TGTGCCAGCATTCCCATAGGGGTCGATAATTCACCCCTCCACTTT. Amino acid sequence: CASIPIGVDNSPLHF.

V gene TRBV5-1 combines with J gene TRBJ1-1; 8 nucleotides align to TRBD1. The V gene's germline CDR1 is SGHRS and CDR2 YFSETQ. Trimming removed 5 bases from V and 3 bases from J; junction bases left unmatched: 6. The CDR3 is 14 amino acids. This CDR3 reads CASSIQGDDTEAFF. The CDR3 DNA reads TGCGCCAGCAGTATACAGGGGGATGACACTGAAGCTTTCTTT.

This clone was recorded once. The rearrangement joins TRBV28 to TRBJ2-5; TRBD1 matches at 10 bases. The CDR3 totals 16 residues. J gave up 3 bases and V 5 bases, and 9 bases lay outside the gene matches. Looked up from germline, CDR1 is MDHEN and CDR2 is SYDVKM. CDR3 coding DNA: TGTGCCAGCAGTCTGATAACCGGGACAGGGGAAGAGACCCAGTACTTC. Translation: CASSLITGTGEETQYF.

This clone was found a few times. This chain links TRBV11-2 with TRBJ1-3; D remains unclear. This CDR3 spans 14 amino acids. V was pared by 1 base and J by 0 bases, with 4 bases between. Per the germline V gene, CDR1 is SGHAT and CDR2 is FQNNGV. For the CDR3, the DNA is TGTGCCAGCAGCTTAGGGTCCTCTGGAAACACCATATATTTT. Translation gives CASSLGSSGNTIYF.

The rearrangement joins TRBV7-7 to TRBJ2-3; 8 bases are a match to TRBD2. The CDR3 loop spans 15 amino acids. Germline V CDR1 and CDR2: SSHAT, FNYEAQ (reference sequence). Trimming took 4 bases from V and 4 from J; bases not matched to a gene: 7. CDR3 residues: CASSYQAGEADTQYF. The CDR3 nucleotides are TGTGCCAGCAGCTATCAAGCGGGAGAGGCAGATACGCAGTATTTT.

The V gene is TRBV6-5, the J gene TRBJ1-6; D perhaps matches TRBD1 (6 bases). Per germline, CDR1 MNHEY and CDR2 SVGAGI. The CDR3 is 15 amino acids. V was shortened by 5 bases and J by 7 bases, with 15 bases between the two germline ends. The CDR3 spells CASSTLDSGNSPLHF. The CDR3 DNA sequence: TGTGCCAGCAGTACACTGGACAGCGGGAATTCACCCCTCCACTTT.

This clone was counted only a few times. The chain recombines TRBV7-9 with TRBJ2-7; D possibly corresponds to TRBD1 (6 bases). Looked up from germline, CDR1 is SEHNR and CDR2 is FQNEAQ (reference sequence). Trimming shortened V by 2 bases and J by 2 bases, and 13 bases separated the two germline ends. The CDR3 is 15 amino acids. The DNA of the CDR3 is TGTGCCAGCAGCTTAATTGAGACAGGACCCTACGAGCAGTACTTC. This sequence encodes CASSLIETGPYEQYF.

CDR3: CASRRGLAGRDEQFF. The CDR3 region has the DNA TGTGCCAGTAGGCGGGGACTAGCGGGACGGGATGAGCAGTTCTTC. The gene calls are TRBV19 and TRBJ2-1; 13 positions agree with TRBD2. After removal of 6 bases from V and 8 bases from J, the junction contained 7 bases not matched to a gene. The CDR3 has 15 amino acids. Germline V gives CDR1 LNHDA, CDR2 SQIVND (reference sequence). Based on the CDR3 plus reference TRBV19 and TRBJ2-1, the full variable domain is DGGITQSPKYLFRKEGQNVTLSCEQNLNHDAMYWYRQDPGQGLRLIYYSQIVNDFQKGDIAEGYSVSREKKESFPLTVTSAQKNPTAFYLCASRRGLAGRDEQFFGPGTRLTVL.